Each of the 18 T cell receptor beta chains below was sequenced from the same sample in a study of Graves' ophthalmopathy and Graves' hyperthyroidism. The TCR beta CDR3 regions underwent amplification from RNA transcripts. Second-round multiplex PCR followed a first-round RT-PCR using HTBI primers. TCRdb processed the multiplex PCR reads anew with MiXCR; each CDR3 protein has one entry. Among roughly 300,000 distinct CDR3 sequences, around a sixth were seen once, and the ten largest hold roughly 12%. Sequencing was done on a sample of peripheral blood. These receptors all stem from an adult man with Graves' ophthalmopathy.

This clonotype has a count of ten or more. This CDR3 is CASSPGTANSNQPQHF. CDR3 in DNA: TGTGCCAGCAGTCCTGGGACAGCGAATAGCAATCAGCCCCAGCATTTT. This chain links TRBV12-3 or TRBV12-4 with TRBJ1-5, with 7 positions matching TRBD1. The CDR3 has 16 amino acids. V was clipped by 5 bases and J by 0 bases; unmatched bases: 7.

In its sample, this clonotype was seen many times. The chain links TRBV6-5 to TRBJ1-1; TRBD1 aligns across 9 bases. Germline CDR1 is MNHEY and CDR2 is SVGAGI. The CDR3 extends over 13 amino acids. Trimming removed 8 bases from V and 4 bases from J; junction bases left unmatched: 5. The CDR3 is CASGNRGPTEAFF. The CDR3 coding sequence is TGTGCCAGCGGGAACAGGGGGCCCACTGAAGCTTTCTTT.

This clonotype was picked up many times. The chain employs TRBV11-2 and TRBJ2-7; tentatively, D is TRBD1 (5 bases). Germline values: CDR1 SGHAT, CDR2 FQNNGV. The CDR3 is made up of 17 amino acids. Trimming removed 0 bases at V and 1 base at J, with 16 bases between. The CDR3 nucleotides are TGTGCCAGCAGCTTAGAAGCTGGGGCAGGCGTATCCTACGAGCAGTACTTC. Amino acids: CASSLEAGAGVSYEQYF.

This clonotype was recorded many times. CDR3 DNA sequence: TGTGCCAGCAGTTTATTGATCACCCAAGAGACCCAGTACTTC. This translates into CASSLLITQETQYF. The rearrangement links TRBV12-3 or TRBV12-4 to TRBJ2-5; D remains ambiguous. The V gene lost 2 bases and the J gene lost 1 base, with 8 bases spanning the gap. This CDR3 is 14 amino acids long.

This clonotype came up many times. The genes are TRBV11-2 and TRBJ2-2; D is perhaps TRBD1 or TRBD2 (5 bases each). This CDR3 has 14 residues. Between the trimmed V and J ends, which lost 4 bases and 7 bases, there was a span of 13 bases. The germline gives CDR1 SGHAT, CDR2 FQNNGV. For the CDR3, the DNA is TGTGCCAGCAGCTGGACTGGGGCGGGCGGGGAGCTGTTTTTT. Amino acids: CASSWTGAGGELFF. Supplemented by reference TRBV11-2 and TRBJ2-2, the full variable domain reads EAGVAQSPRYKIIEKRQSVAFWCNPISGHATLYWYQQILGQGPKLLIQFQNNGVVDDSQLPKDRFSAERLKGVDSTLKIQPAKLEDSAVYLCASSWTGAGGELFFGEGSRLTVL.

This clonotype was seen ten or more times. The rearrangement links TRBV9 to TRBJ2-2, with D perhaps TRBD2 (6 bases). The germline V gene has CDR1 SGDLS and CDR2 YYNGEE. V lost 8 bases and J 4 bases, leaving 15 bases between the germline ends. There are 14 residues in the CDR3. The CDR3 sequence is CASSYRGSTGELFF. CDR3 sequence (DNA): TGTGCCAGTTCATACCGGGGGAGCACCGGGGAGCTGTTTTTT.

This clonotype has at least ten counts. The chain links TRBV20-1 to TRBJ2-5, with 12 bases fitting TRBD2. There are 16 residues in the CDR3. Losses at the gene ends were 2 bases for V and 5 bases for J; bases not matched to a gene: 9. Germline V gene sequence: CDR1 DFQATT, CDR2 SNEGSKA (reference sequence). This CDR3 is CSARRASGRVFETQYF. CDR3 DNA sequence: TGCAGTGCTAGACGGGCTAGCGGGAGGGTTTTCGAGACCCAGTACTTC.

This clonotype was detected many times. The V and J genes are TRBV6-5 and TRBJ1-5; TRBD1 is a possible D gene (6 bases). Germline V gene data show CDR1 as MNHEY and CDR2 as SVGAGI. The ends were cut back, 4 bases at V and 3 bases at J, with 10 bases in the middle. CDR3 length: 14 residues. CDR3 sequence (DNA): TGTGCCAGCAGTTCCCGGACAGTCAATCAGCCCCAGCATTTT. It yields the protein CASSSRTVNQPQHF.

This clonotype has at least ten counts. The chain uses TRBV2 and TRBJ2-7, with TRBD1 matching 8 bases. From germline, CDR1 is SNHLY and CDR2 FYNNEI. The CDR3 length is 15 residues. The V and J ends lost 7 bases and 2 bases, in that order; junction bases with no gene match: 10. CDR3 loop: CASTGDRGPTYEQYF. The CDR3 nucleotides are TGTGCCAGCACTGGAGACAGGGGTCCAACCTACGAGCAGTACTTC.

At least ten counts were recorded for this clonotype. In DNA, the CDR3 is TGTGCCAGCAGCACGCGCCTAGGAGAGCCCAGGGAGTTTAGCTACACCGGGGAGCTGTTTTTT. This sequence encodes CASSTRLGEPREFSYTGELFF. The chain employs TRBV7-4 and TRBJ2-2; D is perhaps TRBD1 or TRBD2 (5 bases each). V dropped 5 bases and J dropped 3 bases, with 31 bases sitting between them. Looked up from germline, CDR1 is SGHVT and CDR2 is SQSDAQ. CDR3 size: 21 residues.

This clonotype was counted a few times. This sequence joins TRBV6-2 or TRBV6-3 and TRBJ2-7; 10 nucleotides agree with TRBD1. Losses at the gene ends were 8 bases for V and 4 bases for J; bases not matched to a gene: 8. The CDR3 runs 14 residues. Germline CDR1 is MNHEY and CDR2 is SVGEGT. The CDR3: CASDDGTGAYEQYF. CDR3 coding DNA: TGTGCCAGCGACGACGGGACAGGGGCGTACGAGCAGTACTTC.

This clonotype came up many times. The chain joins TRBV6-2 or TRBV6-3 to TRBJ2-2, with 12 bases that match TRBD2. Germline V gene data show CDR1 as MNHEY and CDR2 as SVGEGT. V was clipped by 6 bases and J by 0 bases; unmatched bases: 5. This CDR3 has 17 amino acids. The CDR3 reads CASSRLAGETNTGELFF. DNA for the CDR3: TGTGCCAGCAGCAGACTAGCGGGAGAGACGAACACCGGGGAGCTGTTTTTT.

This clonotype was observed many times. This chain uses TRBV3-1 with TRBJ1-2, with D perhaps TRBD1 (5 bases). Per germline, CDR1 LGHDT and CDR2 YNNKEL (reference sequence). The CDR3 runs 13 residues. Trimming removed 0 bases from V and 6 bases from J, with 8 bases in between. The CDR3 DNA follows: TGTGCCAGCAGCCAAGATGGGACGGATGGCTACACCTTC. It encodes CASSQDGTDGYTF.

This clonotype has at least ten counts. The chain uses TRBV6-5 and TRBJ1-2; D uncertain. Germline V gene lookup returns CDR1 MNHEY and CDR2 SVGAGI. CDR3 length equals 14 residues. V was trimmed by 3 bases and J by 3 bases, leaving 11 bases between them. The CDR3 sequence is CASSYSQEYYGYTF. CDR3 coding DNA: TGTGCCAGCAGTTATTCCCAAGAATACTATGGCTACACCTTC.

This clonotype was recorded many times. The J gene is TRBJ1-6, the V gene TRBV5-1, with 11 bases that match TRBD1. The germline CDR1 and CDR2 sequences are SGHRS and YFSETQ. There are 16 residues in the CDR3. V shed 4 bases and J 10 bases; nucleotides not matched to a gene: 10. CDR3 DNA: TGCGCCAGCAGCGAATTGGGACAGGGGGTTGGATCACCCCTCCACTTT. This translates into CASSELGQGVGSPLHF.

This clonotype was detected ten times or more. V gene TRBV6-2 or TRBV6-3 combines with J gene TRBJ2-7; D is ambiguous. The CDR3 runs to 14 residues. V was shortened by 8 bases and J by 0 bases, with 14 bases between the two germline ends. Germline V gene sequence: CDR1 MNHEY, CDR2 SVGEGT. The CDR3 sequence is CASQSAGSSYEQYF. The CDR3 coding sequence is TGTGCCAGCCAATCTGCCGGAAGCTCCTACGAGCAGTACTTC.

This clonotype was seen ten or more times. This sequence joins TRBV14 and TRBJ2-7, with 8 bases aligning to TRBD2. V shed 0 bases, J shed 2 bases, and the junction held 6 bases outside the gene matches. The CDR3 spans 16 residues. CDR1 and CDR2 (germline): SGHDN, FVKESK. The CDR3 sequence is CASSQDRTSGPYEQYF. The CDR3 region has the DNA TGTGCCAGCAGCCAAGATCGAACTAGCGGCCCCTACGAGCAGTACTTC.

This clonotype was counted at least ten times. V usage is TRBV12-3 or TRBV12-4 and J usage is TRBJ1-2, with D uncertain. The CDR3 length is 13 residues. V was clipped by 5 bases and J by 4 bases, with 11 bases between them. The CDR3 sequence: CASSPDPTYGYTF. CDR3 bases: TGTGCCAGCAGTCCGGACCCTACCTATGGCTACACCTTC.